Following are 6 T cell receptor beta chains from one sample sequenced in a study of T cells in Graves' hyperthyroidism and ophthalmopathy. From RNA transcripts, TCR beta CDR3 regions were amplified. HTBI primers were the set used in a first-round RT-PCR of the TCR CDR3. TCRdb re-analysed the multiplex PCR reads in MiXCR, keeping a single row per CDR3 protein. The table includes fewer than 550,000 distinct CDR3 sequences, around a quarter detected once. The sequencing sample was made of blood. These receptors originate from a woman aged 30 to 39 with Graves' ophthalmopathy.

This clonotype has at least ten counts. DNA of the CDR3: TGCAGTGCTTCCCTAATGGGACAGGGGTATGGCTACACCTTC. It translates to CSASLMGQGYGYTF. J is TRBJ1-2 and V is TRBV20-1; 10 nucleotides align to TRBD1. V shed 5 bases, J shed 5 bases, and the junction held 8 bases outside the gene matches. The CDR3 runs to 14 residues. Germline assignment: CDR1 DFQATT and CDR2 SNEGSKA (reference sequence).

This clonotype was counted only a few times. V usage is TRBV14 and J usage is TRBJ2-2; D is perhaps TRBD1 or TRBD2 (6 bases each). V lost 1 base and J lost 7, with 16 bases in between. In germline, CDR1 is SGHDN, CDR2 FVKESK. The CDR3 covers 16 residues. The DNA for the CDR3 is TGTGCCAGCAGCCAAGTCTTCCGGGGGCGGGACGGGGAGCTGTTTTTT. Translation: CASSQVFRGRDGELFF.

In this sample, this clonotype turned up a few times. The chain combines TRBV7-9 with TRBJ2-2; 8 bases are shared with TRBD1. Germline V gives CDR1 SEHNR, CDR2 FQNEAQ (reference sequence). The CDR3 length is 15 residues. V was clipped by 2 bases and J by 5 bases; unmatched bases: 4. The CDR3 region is CASSLQGAKTGELFF. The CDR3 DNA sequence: TGTGCCAGCAGCTTACAGGGGGCAAAAACCGGGGAGCTGTTTTTT. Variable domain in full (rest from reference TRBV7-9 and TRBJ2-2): DTGVSQNPRHKITKRGQNVTFRCDPISEHNRLYWYRQTLGQGPEFLTYFQNEAQLEKSRLLSDRFSAERPKGSFSTLEIQRTEQGDSAMYLCASSLQGAKTGELFFGEGSRLTVL.

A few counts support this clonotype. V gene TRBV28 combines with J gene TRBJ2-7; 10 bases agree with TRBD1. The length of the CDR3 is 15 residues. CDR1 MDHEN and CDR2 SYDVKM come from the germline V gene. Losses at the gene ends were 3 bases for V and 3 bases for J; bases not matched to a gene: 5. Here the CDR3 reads CASSFRTGGIYEQYF. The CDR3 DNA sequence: TGTGCCAGCAGTTTCCGGACAGGGGGGATCTACGAGCAGTACTTC.

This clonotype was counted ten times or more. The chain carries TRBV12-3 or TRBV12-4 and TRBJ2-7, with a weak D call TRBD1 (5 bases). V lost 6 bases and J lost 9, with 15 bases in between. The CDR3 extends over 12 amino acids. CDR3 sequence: CASSQTQGAQYF. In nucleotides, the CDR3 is TGTGCCAGCAGCCAAACCCAGGGTGCGCAGTACTTC.

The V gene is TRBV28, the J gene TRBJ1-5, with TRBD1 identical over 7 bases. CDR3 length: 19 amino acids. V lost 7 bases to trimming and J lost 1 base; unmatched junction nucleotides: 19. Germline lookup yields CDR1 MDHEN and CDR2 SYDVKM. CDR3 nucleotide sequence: TGTGCCAGCAAGAATACGCCCGATAGGACAGGTACGAGCAATCAGCCCCAGCATTTT. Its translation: CASKNTPDRTGTSNQPQHF.